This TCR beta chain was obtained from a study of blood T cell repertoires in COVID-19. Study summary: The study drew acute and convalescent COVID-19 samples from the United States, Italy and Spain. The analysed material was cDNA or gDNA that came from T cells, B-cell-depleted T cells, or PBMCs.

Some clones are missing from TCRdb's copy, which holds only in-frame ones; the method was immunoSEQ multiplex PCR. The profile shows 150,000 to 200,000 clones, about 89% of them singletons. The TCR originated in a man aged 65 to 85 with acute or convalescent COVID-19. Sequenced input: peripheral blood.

The CDR3 DNA reads TGTGCCAGCAGCTTAGTACTAGCGGGAGGGCCGGTTGAGCAGTTCTTC. Its protein is CASSLVLAGGPVEQFF. This chain uses TRBV7-3 with TRBJ2-1; 13 bases map to TRBD2. Trimming cost V 2 bases and J 9 bases; bases outside gene matches: 7. Germline V gene sequence: CDR1 SGHTA, CDR2 FQGTGA. The CDR3 length is 16 residues.